The present entry profiles one T cell receptor (beta chain) with its context. Sequencing used immunoSEQ multiplex PCR; TCRdb keeps in-frame clones, though not all of them. The sample lists about 140,000 clones, 82% occurring once. Germline CDR1 reads MDHEN; CDR2 reads SYDVKM. Trimming removed 6 bases at V and 0 bases at J, with 24 bases between. This CDR3 is built from 19 residues. This entry belongs to a study of blood T cell repertoires in COVID-19. This chain uses TRBV28 with TRBJ1-5; D is unclear. Source material: peripheral blood. The source of this sequence is a woman of 80 years or more with acute or convalescent COVID-19. The CDR3 here is CASSPTYLPYGNSNQPQHF. The CDR3 DNA follows: TGTGCCAGCAGCCCCACATATTTACCATATGGTAATAGCAATCAGCCCCAGCATTTT. Full variable domain (remainder filled in from reference TRBV28 and TRBJ1-5): DVKVTQSSRYLVKRTGEKVFLECVQDMDHENMFWYRQDPGLGLRLIYFSYDVKMKEKGDIPEGYSVSREKKERFSLILESASTNQTSMYLCASSPTYLPYGNSNQPQHFGDGTRLSIL.